This TCR beta chain was retrieved from a study of T cells expressing NK-cell markers (dated by TCRdb to between 2020 and 2021). Notes on the research overall: Three sorted T-cell subsets (CD3+CD56+NKG2C+, CD3+CD56+NKG2C- and CD3+CD56-NKG2C+) from about 8 donors had their TCR beta-chain repertoires profiled. Among the eight sequenced donors, only one was HCMV-seronegative, while the other seven were HCMV-seropositive. Randomly selected healthy volunteers, three men and five women, were used as the eight sequenced donors. Illumina HiSeq 2000/2500, MiSeq or NextSeq was used to sequence libraries as 2 x 150 bp reads.

The data were produced on an Illumina HiSeq 2000. 5'RACE template switching, by which a universal primer site and unique molecular identifiers were added, was used to make TCR beta cDNA libraries. Priming for cDNA synthesis came from the TCR beta constant segment, and two successive PCR amplification steps followed. On the study's bioinformatics: MIGEC was used to demultiplex reads and group reads by UMI, and MiTCR was used to assemble and quantify clonotypes. Only TCR cDNA sequences supported by at least two reads were kept to exclude erroneous sequences. The tcR package was used for downstream repertoire analysis, and clonotypes were matched between fractions using CDR3 nucleotide sequence together with V segment. VDJmatch was used to annotate antigen specificity against VDJdb, with one amino acid substitution in CDR3 allowed. Based on TCRdb reprocessing of the reads, there is one entry per CDR3 protein sequence, and DNA is missing. The V and J calls shown here were made by TCRdb, not taken from the authors' results. This sample's table has entries for hundreds of thousands of distinct CDR3 sequences. The ten most abundant clones make up less than 7.5% of the sample.

HCMV-specific IgG was detected in serum with a commercial ELISA kit to determine HCMV serostatus. Ficoll density gradient centrifugation was used to isolate peripheral blood mononuclear cells from blood. The CDR3 measures 13 amino acids from cysteine to phenylalanine. The DNA is not on file. Results and caveats for the whole study, not just this receptor: Those dominant clonotypes were again the most abundant among CD3+CD56-NKG2C+ cells in a handful of donors, at about 25-65%. It remained unclear whether the expanded NKG2C-expressing T cell clones were specific for HCMV antigens. For 6 or 7 donors, the dominant CD3+CD56+NKG2C+ clonotypes were among the top 10 CD8+ clonotypes and accounted for about 1.0-7.0% of CD8+ T cells.

A remark on this clonotype: The target of this receptor is not known.

Specimen: blood T cells: a sorted CD56 or NKG2C T cell subset, CD4+ or CD8+ T cells, or bulk PBMC T cells (not recorded which). The V and J genes are TRBV12-3 or TRBV12-4 and TRBJ1-2. The receptor comes from a woman between 18 and 70 years old in good health. The CDR3 has the sequence CASSLRTAGGYTF.